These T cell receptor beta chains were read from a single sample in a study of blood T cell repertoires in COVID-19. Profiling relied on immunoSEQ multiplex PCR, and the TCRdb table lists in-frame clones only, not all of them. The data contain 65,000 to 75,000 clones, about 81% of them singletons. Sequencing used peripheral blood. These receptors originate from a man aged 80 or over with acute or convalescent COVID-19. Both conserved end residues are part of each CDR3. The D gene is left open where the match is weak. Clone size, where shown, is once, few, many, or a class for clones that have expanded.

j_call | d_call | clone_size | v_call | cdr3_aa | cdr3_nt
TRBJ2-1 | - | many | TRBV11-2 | CASSLIAGYNEQFF | TGTGCCAGCAGCTTAATCGCAGGGTACAATGAGCAGTTCTTC
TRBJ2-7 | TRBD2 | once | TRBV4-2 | CASSQTGLAGNYEQYF | TGTGCCAGCAGCCAAACGGGGCTAGCGGGGAACTACGAGCAGTACTTC
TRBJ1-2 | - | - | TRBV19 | CASRGWQGRYGYTF | TGTGCCAGTAGAGGGTGGCAGGGGAGATATGGCTACACCTTC
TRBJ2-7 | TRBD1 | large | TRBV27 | CASSLQGANYEQYF | TGTGCCAGCAGTTTACAGGGGGCGAACTACGAGCAGTACTTC
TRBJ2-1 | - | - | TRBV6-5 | CASRGPFQNEQFF | TGTGCCAGCAGGGGGCCCTTCCAGAATGAGCAGTTCTTC
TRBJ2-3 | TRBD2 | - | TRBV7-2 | CASSDPTSVGTDTQYF | TGTGCCAGCAGCGACCCGACTAGCGTCGGCACAGATACGCAGTATTTT
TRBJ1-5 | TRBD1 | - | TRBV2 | CASSGQGMSQPQHF | TGTGCCAGCAGTGGACAGGGTATGAGTCAGCCCCAGCATTTT
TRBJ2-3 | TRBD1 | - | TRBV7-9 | CASSKQGSDTQYF | TGTGCCAGCAGTAAACAGGGGTCAGATACGCAGTATTTT
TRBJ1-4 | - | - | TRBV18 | CASSSAGRPNEKLFF | TGTGCCAGCTCGTCTGCAGGGCGCCCTAATGAAAAACTGTTTTTT
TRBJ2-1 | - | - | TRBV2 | CASSEFVTYNEQFF | TGTGCCAGCAGTGAATTCGTAACTTACAATGAGCAGTTCTTC
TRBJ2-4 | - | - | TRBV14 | CASSPLLAKNIQYF | TGTGCCAGCAGCCCCCTCCTAGCCAAAAACATTCAGTACTTC
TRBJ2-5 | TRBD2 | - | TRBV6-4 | CASSDGLAGGRETQYF | TGTGCCAGCAGTGACGGACTAGCGGGAGGGAGGGAGACCCAGTACTTC
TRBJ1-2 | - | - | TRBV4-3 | CASSQDLAGGYTF | TGCGCCAGCAGCCAAGATCTGGCGGGGGGCTACACCTTC
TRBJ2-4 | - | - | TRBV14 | CASSPLAKNIQYF | TGTGCCAGCAGCCCACTAGCCAAAAACATTCAGTACTTC
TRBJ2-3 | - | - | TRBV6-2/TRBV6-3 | CASSIRQDINTQYF | TGTGCCAGCAGTATTCGACAGGATATCAATACGCAGTATTTT
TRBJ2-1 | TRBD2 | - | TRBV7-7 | CASSLVAGSHNEQFF | TGTGCTAGCAGCTTAGTAGCGGGGTCCCACAATGAGCAGTTCTTC
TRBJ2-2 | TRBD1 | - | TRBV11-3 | CASSGRDRDGELFF | TGTGCCAGCAGCGGCAGGGACAGGGACGGGGAGCTGTTTTTT
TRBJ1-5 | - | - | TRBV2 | CASSEAGNQPQHF | TGTGCCAGCAGTGAGGCAGGGAATCAGCCCCAGCATTTT
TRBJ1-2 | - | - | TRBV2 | CASSNRDGYTF | TGTGCCAGCAGTAACAGGGATGGCTACACCTTC
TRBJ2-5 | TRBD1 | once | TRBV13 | CASSENRDRQETQYF | TGTGCCAGCAGCGAAAACCGGGACAGGCAAGAGACCCAGTACTTC
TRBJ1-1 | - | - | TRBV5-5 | CASSLGSTGYGTEAFF | TGTGCCAGCAGCTTGGGGAGTACAGGGTATGGAACTGAAGCTTTCTTT
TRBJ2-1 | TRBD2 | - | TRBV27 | CASSRTSGTFSYNEQFF | TGTGCCAGCAGTCGGACTAGCGGGACCTTCTCCTACAATGAGCAGTTCTTC
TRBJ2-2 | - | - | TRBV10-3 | CAISDQGLNTGELFF | TGTGCCATCAGTGATCAGGGTCTAAACACCGGGGAGCTGTTTTTT
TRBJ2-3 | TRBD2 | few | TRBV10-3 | CAISLTSGDTDTQYF | TGTGCCATCAGCCTAACTAGCGGGGACACAGATACGCAGTATTTT
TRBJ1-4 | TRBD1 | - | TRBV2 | CASSQNRGANEKLFF | TGTGCCAGCAGTCAAAACAGGGGAGCTAATGAAAAACTGTTTTTT
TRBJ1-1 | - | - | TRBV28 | CASTLGGVRTEAFF | TGTGCCAGCACCCTGGGAGGGGTGAGGACTGAAGCTTTCTTT
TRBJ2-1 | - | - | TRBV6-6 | CASRDSSYNEQFF | TGTGCCAGCAGGGACAGCTCCTACAATGAGCAGTTCTTC
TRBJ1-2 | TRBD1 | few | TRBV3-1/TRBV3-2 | CASSQEQGGYTF | TGTGCCAGCAGCCAGGAACAGGGGGGCTACACCTTC
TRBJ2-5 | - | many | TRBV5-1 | CASSFWAQGETQYF | TGCGCCAGCAGCTTCTGGGCCCAGGGGGAGACCCAGTACTTC
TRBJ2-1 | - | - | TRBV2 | CASSSLSFQTPDQFF | TGTGCCAGCAGCTCACTATCTTTCCAAACTCCGGATCAGTTCTTC
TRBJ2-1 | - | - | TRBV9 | CASSVAAGGFVNEQFF | TGTGCCAGCAGCGTAGCTGCTGGTGGCTTCGTCAATGAGCAGTTCTTC
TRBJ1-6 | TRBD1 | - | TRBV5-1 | CASSSQGANNSPLHF | TGCGCCAGCAGCTCCCAGGGGGCTAATAATTCACCCCTCCACTTT
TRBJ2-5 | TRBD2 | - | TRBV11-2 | CASSFSGRDEETQYF | TGTGCCAGCAGCTTTAGCGGGAGGGACGAGGAGACCCAGTACTTC
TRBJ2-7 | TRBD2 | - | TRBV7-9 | CATEREGPYEQYF | TGTGCCACCGAGCGGGAGGGTCCCTACGAGCAGTACTTC
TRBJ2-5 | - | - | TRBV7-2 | CASSFGPGGQETQYF | TGTGCCAGCAGCTTCGGACCAGGAGGGCAAGAGACCCAGTACTTC
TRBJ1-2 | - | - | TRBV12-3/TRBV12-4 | CASNPTGNYGYTF | TGTGCCAGCAATCCCACAGGGAACTATGGCTACACCTTC
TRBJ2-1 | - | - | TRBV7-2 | CASSRTAGLSYNEQFF | TGTGCCAGCAGCCGTACAGCGGGTCTCTCCTACAATGAGCAGTTCTTC
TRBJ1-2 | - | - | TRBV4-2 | CASSQEMGIGYTF | TGTGCCAGCAGCCAAGAAATGGGCATAGGCTACACCTTC
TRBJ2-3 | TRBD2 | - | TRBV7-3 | CASSLQASGTDTQYF | TGTGCCAGCAGCTTACAGGCTAGCGGGACAGATACGCAGTATTTT
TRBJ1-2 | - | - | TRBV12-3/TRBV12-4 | CASSSSNYGYTF | TGTGCCAGCAGTTCGTCTAACTATGGCTACACCTTC
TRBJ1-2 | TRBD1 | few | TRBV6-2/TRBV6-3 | CASSYSTGGGYTF | TGTGCCAGCAGTTACTCGACAGGGGGAGGCTACACCTTC
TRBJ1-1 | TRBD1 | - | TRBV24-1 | CATSGTGNWGTEAFF | TGTGCCACCAGCGGGACAGGGAATTGGGGCACTGAAGCTTTCTTT